The entry below gives a single T cell receptor beta chain sequence along with its context. Its matching antigen is unknown. The junction departs from germline at one end; a sequencing error may be responsible. Per the germline V gene, CDR1 is MNHNS and CDR2 is SASEGT. The CDR3 runs 14 residues. The sequenced template was RNA, covering the TCR beta CDR3 region. An initial RT-PCR round employing HTBI primers preceded a second-round multiplex PCR. Each CDR3 protein gets one entry after TCRdb re-called the multiplex PCR reads with MiXCR. Of 210,000 or so distinct CDR3 sequences in the sample, about 32% were seen once. These data belong to a study of Graves' ophthalmopathy and Graves' hyperthyroidism. Notes on the study in general: Discriminating ophthalmopathy from stable hyperthyroidism, a 13-signature model attained a sensitivity of around 87% and a specificity of roughly 81%. With 70.59% sensitivity and roughly 72% specificity, the model predicted ophthalmopathy progression. Blood also carried most expanded thyroid clonotypes exceeding 0.001 frequency.

Patients were left out if they had other autoimmune diseases, uncontrolled infections, pregnancy or lactation. This clonotype was sampled from a man aged 50-60 years with Graves' ophthalmopathy. The sequenced sample consisted of peripheral blood. The chain joins TRBV6-1 to TRBJ2-7, with D perhaps matching TRBD1 (6 bases). The CDR3 loop is CASAEQGRGYERYF. The DNA for the CDR3 is TGTGCCAGCGCTGAACAGGGCAGGGGCTACGAGCGGTACTTC.